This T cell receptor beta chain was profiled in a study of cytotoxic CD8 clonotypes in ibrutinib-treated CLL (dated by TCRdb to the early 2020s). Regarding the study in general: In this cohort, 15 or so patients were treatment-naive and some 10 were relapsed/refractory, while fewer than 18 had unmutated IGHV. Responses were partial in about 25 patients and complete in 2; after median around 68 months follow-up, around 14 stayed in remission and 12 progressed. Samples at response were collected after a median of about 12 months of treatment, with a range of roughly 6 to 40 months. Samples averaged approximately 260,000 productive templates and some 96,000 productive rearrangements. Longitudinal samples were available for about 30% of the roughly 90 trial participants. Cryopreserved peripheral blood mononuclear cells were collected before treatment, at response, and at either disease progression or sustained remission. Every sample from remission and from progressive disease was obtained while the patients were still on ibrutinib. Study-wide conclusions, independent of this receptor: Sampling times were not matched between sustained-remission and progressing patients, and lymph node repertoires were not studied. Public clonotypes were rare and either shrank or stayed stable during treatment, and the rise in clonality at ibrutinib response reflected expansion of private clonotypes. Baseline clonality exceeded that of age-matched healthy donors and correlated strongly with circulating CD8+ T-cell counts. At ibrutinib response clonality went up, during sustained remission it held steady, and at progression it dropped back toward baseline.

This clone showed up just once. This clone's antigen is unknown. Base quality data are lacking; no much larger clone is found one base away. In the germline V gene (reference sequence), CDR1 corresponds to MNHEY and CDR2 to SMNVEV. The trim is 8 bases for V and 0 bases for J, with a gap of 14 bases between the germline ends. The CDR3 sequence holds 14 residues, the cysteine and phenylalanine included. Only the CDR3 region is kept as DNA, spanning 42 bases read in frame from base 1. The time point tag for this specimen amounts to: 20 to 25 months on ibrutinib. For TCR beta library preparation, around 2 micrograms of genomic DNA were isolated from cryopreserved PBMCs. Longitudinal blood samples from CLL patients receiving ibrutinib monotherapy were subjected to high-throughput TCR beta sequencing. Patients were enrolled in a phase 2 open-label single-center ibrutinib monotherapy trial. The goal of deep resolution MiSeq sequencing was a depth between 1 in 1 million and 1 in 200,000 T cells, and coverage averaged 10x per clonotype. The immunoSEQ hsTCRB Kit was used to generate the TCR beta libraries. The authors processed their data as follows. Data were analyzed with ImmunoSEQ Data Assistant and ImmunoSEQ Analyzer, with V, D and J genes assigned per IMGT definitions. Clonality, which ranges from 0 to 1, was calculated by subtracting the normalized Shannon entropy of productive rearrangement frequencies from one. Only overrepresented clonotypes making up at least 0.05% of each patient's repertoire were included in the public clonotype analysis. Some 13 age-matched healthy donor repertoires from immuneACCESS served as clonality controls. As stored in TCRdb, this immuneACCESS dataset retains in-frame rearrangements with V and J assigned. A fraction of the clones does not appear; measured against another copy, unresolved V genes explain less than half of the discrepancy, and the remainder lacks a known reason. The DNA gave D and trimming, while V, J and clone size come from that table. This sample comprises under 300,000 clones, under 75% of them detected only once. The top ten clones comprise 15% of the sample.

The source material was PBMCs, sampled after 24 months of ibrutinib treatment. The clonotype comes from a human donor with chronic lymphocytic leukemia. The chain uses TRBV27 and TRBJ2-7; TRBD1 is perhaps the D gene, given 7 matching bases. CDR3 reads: CASGGGLSSYEQYF. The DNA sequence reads TGTGCCAGCGGAGGGGGCCTAAGCTCCTACGAGCAGTACTTC.